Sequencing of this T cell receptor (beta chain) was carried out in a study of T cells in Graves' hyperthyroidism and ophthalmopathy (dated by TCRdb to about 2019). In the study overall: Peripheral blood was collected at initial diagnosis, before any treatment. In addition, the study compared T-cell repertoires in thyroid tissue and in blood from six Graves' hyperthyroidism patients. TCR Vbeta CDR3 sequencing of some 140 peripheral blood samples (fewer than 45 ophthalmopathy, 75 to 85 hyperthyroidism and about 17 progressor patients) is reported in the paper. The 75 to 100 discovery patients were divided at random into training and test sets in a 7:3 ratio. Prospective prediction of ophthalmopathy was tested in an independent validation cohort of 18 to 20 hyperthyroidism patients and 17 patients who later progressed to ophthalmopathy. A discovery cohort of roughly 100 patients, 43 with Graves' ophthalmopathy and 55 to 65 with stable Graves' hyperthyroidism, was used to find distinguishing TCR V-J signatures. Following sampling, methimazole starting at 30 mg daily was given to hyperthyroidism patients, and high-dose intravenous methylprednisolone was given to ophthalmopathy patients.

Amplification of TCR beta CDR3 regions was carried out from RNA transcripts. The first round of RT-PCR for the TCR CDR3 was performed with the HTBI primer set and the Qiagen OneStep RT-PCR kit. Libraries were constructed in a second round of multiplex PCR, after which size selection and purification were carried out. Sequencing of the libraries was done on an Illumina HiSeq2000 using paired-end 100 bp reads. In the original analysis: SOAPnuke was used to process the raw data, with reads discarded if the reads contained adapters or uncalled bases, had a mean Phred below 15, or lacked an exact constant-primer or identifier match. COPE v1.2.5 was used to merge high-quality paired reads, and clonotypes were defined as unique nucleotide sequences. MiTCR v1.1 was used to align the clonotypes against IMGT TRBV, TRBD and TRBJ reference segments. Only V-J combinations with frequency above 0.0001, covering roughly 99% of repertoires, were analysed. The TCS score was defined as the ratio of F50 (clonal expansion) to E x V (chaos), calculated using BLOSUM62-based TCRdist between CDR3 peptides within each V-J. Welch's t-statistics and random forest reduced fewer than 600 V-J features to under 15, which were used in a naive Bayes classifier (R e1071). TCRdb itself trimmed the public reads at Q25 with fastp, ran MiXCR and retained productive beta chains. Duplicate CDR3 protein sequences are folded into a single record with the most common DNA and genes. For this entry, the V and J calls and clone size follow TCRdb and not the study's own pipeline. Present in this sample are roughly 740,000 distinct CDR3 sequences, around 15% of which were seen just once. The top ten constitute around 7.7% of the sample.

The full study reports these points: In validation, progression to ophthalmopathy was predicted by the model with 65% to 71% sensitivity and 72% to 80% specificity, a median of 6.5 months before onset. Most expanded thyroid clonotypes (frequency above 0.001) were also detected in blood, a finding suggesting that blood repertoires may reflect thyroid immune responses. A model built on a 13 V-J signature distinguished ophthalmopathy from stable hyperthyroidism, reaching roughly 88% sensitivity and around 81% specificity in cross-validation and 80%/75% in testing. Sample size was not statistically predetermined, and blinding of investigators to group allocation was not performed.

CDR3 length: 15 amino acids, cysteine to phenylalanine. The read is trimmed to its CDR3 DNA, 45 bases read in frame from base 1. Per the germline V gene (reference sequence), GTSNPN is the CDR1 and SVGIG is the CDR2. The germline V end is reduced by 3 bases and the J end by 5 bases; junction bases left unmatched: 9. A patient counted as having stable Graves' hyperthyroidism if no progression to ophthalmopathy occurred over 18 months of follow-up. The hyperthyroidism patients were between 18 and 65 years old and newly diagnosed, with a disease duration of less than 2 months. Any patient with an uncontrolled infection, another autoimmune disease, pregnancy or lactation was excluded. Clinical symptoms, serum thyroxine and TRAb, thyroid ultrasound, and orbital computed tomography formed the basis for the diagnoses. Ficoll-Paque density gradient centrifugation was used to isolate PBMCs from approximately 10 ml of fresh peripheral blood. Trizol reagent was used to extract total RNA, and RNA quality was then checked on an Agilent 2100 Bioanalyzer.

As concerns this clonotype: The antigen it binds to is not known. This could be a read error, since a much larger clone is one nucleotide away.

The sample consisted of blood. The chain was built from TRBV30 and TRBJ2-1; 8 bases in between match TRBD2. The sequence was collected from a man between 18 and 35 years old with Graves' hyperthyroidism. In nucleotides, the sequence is TGTGCCTGGAGAGGGGGACTAGTGGGGCACAATGAGCAGTTCTTC. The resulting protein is CAWRGGLVGHNEQFF.